In this sample, the clone carrying this T cell receptor (beta chain) turned up many times. What it binds is not known. Germline V gene lookup returns CDR1 MGHRA and CDR2 YSYEKL. The junction had 16 bases not matched to a gene; V was cut back by 4 bases and J by 3 bases. The CDR3 contains 20 residues. The data derive from a study of identical twins. Findings and limits, study-wide: Fewer insertions were carried by abundant cord blood beta clonotypes, but none was seen in memory repertoires. Within monozygotic twins, out-of-frame TCR alpha sharing was underestimated by the models.

TCRdb re-called the 5' RACE reads with MiXCR, one entry per CDR3 protein. The sample holds hundreds of thousands of distinct CDR3 sequences, 12% seen once. These sequences were also reported in another study, on yellow fever vaccine responses in identical twins.

The sample comprised PBMCs. The receptor comes from a woman aged 18-30 years in good health. The rearrangement uses TRBV4-1 and TRBJ2-1, with 12 bases lining up with TRBD2. The DNA for the CDR3 is TGCGCCAGCAGCCCAACCCCGAGACTAGCGGGAGCAAACTTCTACAATGAGCAGTTCTTC. This translates into CASSPTPRLAGANFYNEQFF.